These 22 T cell receptor beta chains were all obtained from the same sample, sequenced in a study of Graves' ophthalmopathy and Graves' hyperthyroidism. As the template, RNA transcripts were used to amplify TCR beta CDR3 regions. The workflow started with a first-round RT-PCR run with HTBI primers and then moved on to a second-round multiplex PCR. TCRdb re-derived calls from the multiplex PCR reads in MiXCR, one entry per CDR3 protein. The sample lists 1 million to 1.3 million distinct CDR3 sequences, about 38% occurring once. The material sequenced was peripheral blood or thyroid tissue (not recorded which). Every receptor here comes from an adult man with Graves' hyperthyroidism.

Many counts were recorded for this clonotype. The V and J genes are TRBV30 and TRBJ2-7, with D tentatively TRBD2 (6 bases). There are 12 residues in the CDR3. Trimming removed 5 bases from V and 2 bases from J, with 10 bases in between. Germline V gene lookup returns CDR1 GTSNPN and CDR2 SVGIG (reference sequence). The CDR3 sequence: CAWRGFTYEQYF. Written as DNA, the CDR3 is TGTGCCTGGCGGGGGTTCACCTACGAGCAGTACTTC.

The genes are TRBV15 and TRBJ1-3, with TRBD1 matching over 10 bases. CDR3 length: 15 residues. Trimming cost V 4 bases and J 2 bases; bases outside gene matches: 2. Germline V lookup: CDR1 LNHNV, CDR2 YYDKDF (reference sequence). CDR3 bases: TGTGCCACCAGCACAGGGACAGGGGCTGGAAACACCATATATTTT. Its translation is CATSTGTGAGNTIYF.

This chain links TRBV5-1 with TRBJ1-2, with no clear D. V was pared by 4 bases and J by 2 bases, with 9 bases between. The CDR3 is 13 residues long. Looked up from germline, CDR1 is SGHRS and CDR2 is YFSETQ. CDR3 DNA: TGCGCCAGCAGCCAATGCAGGAACTATGGCTACACCTTC. Translated: CASSQCRNYGYTF.

This clonotype was seen ten or more times. This sequence joins TRBV14 and TRBJ2-5, with D possibly TRBD2 on 6 matching bases. Between the trimmed V and J ends, which lost 8 bases and 5 bases, there was a span of 18 bases. Germline-derived CDR1 and CDR2 are SGHDN and FVKESK. The CDR3 length is 14 residues. CDR3 in amino acids: CASRGNRISETQYF. As DNA, the CDR3 is TGTGCCAGCCGGGGGAACAGGATATCGGAGACCCAGTACTTC.

The rearrangement links TRBV10-3 to TRBJ1-5; TRBD1 matches 7 bases. CDR3 length: 13 residues. The trim removed 6 bases at V and 3 bases at J, leaving 2 bases unmatched. CDR1 ENHRY and CDR2 SYGVKD come from the germline V gene. The CDR3 sequence is CAIRTGNNQPQHF. The CDR3 coding sequence is TGTGCCATCAGGACAGGGAACAATCAGCCCCAGCATTTT.

The V call is TRBV4-3, the J call TRBJ1-3, with TRBD1 matching over 7 bases. J gave up 6 bases and V 2 bases, and 10 bases lay outside the gene matches. This CDR3 region has 16 residues. Germline V gives CDR1 LGHNA, CDR2 YSLEER. The CDR3 DNA reads TGCGCCAGCAGCCAACCCGGAGGGGACAGAAAAAACACCATATATTTT. It encodes CASSQPGGDRKNTIYF.

This clonotype was recorded many times. This chain links TRBV9 with TRBJ1-1, with 7 positions matching TRBD1. The length of the CDR3 is 14 residues. Germline CDR1 SGDLS, CDR2 YYNGEE. The J segment lost 1 base and the V segment lost 4 bases, leaving 4 bases of the junction unmatched. The CDR3 protein is CASSLGQSNTEAFF. The CDR3 nucleotides are TGTGCCAGCAGCTTGGGACAGTCGAACACTGAAGCTTTCTTT.

This clonotype has at least ten counts. An end of the junction differs from the germline gene, which may be a read error. The CDR3: CASSRGKAETQYF. The CDR3 DNA reads as TGTGCTAGCAGCCGGGGGAAGGCAGAGACCCAGTACTTC. The V call is TRBV7-7, the J call TRBJ2-5, with D maybe TRBD2 (6 bases). CDR3 length: 13 amino acids. CDR1 and CDR2 from the germline V gene are SSHAT and FNYEAQ (reference sequence). Full variable domain (rest looked up from reference TRBV7-7 and TRBJ2-5): GAGVSQSPRYKVTKRGQDVTLRCDPISSHATLYWYQQALGQGPEFLTYFNYEAQPDKSGLPSDRFSAERPEGSISTLTIQRTEQRDSAMYRCASSRGKAETQYFGPGTRLLVL.

This chain connects TRBV29-1 to TRBJ1-1; unclear D gene. CDR3 length equals 16 residues. Germline V CDR1 and CDR2: SQVTM, ANQGSEA. V lost 1 base and J lost 6, with 21 bases in between. The CDR3 loop reads CSVEGAGWENNAEAFF. The CDR3 DNA reads TGCAGCGTTGAAGGTGCAGGTTGGGAAAACAACGCTGAAGCTTTCTTT.

The gene calls are TRBV7-9 and TRBJ1-2; D is possibly TRBD1 (5 bases). Germline CDR1 is SEHNR and CDR2 is FQNEAQ (reference sequence). V shed 6 bases and J shed 6 bases, with 17 bases lying between them. The CDR3 is 14 amino acids. The CDR3 DNA is TGTGCCAGCAGTCCCGGTGGGGGGTTGGATGGCTACACCTTC. Translating gives CASSPGGGLDGYTF. Combining the CDR3 with reference TRBV7-9 and TRBJ1-2 gives the whole variable domain DTGVSQNPRHKITKRGQNVTFRCDPISEHNRLYWYRQTLGQGPEFLTYFQNEAQLEKSRLLSDRFSAERPKGSFSTLEIQRTEQGDSAMYLCASSPGGGLDGYTFGSGTRLTVV.

The chain recombines TRBV12-3 or TRBV12-4 with TRBJ1-3, with D possibly TRBD1 on 5 matching bases. CDR3 length equals 15 residues. Trimming stripped 5 bases from V and 6 bases from J, with 17 bases between. The CDR3: CASSTTSGGTNTIYF. Written as DNA, the CDR3 is TGTGCCAGCAGTACAACAAGTGGGGGGACAAACACCATATATTTT.

This clonotype occurred once. V usage is TRBV9 and J usage is TRBJ2-7, with a possible D match to TRBD2 (7 bases). The length of the CDR3 is 16 residues. Per germline, CDR1 SGDLS and CDR2 YYNGEE. The V end lost 0 bases, the J end lost 4 bases, and 17 bases lay between the germline ends. The CDR3 is CASSVVAGATKYEQYF. The DNA for the CDR3 is TGTGCCAGCAGCGTAGTGGCGGGGGCCACCAAATACGAGCAGTACTTC.

This clonotype has more than one count but fewer than ten. The rearrangement joins TRBV12-3 or TRBV12-4 to TRBJ1-4, with no clear D. The CDR3 has 13 residues. The ends were cut back, 8 bases at V and 0 bases at J, with 7 bases in the middle. The CDR3 region is CASRSATNEKLFF. The CDR3 DNA sequence: TGTGCCAGCCGCAGTGCAACTAATGAAAAACTGTTTTTT.

The sample holds many counts of this clonotype. The chain combines TRBV9 with TRBJ2-2; the D is unclear. Per germline, CDR1 SGDLS and CDR2 YYNGEE. The CDR3 runs to 12 residues. V lost 5 bases to trimming and J lost 2 bases, with 4 bases between them. CDR3 DNA: TGTGCCAGCAGTGATAACACCGGGGAGCTGTTTTTT. This translates into CASSDNTGELFF.

This clonotype came up many times. The chain couples TRBV7-2 to TRBJ1-3; D gene ambiguous. The germline CDR1 and CDR2 sequences are SGHTA and FQGNSA. This CDR3 spans 15 amino acids. V was pared by 5 bases and J by 0 bases, with 11 bases between. As DNA, the CDR3 is TGTGCCAGCAGCGCTTCCGGGAACTCTGGAAACACCATATATTTT. As protein: CASSASGNSGNTIYF.

DNA for the CDR3: TGTGCCAGCAGTTTACGAGGGGGCGCAAGTAATTCACCCCTCCACTTT. Its protein product is CASSLRGGASNSPLHF. This rearrangement joins TRBV12-3 or TRBV12-4 to TRBJ1-6; 7 positions match TRBD1. The CDR3 length is 16 residues. Unmatched junction bases numbered 7, after V lost 2 bases and J lost 6 bases.

There are a few counts of this clonotype. The chain has TRBV7-6 and TRBJ2-7; 7 nucleotides align to TRBD2. Germline V lookup: CDR1 SGHVS, CDR2 FNYEAQ. This CDR3 is built from 16 residues. J gave up 1 base and V 1 base, and 7 bases lay outside the gene matches. CDR3 loop: CASSLENSGRSYEQYF. CDR3 nucleotides: TGTGCCAGCAGCTTAGAGAATAGCGGGCGGTCCTACGAGCAGTACTTC.

The chain combines TRBV7-2 with TRBJ1-6; 12 nucleotides line up with TRBD1. Germline V CDR1 and CDR2: SGHTA, FQGNSA. The length of the CDR3 is 16 residues. V was pared by 4 bases and J by 7 bases, with 5 bases of the junction left unmatched. CDR3 amino acids: CASSWGQGARNSPLHF. The CDR3 DNA follows: TGTGCCAGCAGCTGGGGACAGGGGGCGAGGAATTCACCCCTCCACTTT.

The table lists this clonotype with many counts. The CDR3 here is CATGTEQRETQHF. Here the CDR3 DNA reads TGTGCCACGGGAACCGAACAGCGGGAGACCCAGCATTTT. The chain links TRBV24-1 to TRBJ1-5, with D unclear. Germline V gives CDR1 KGHDR, CDR2 SFDVKD. CDR3 length: 13 residues. Trimming cost V 10 bases and J 11 bases, with 20 bases left between them.

The chain recombines TRBV7-2 with TRBJ1-6; D ambiguous. Germline V gene sequence: CDR1 SGHTA, CDR2 FQGNSA. The CDR3 is made up of 15 amino acids. Trimming left V 1 base short and J 7 bases short, with 11 bases between. CDR3 bases: TGTGCCAGCAGCTTAGGGGTCCTCTGGAATTCACCCCTCCACTTT. Its protein product is CASSLGVLWNSPLHF.

The J gene is TRBJ2-7, the V gene TRBV15; TRBD2 aligns across 12 bases. Trimming cost V 7 bases and J 6 bases; bases outside gene matches: 4. This CDR3 comprises 13 residues. CDR1 and CDR2 (germline): LNHNV, YYDKDF (reference sequence). CDR3: CATTSGGGLEQYF. The CDR3 DNA reads TGTGCCACCACTAGCGGGGGGGGCCTCGAGCAGTACTTC.

About this clonotype: At one end, the junction sequence differs from germline, possibly due to a read error. V gene TRBV20-1 combines with J gene TRBJ2-1, with TRBD2 matching over 9 bases. The CDR3 runs to 14 residues. CDR1 is DFQATT and CDR2 is SNEGSKA in the germline V gene (reference sequence). CDR3 amino acids: CSARVLRGGYEQFF. Written as DNA, the CDR3 is TGCAGTGCCAGAGTACTGCGGGGGGGCTATGAGCAGTTCTTC.